A single sample is the source of the 22 T cell receptor beta chains below, sequenced in a study of T cell changes during pregnancy in multiple sclerosis. TCRdb's copy holds only in-frame clones and misses some; the assay was immunoSEQ multiplex PCR. The sample holds around 37,000 clones, 91% seen once. The input for sequencing was CD8+ T cells from peripheral blood mononuclear cells, taken in the second trimester of pregnancy. The receptor source for this set is a female donor with multiple sclerosis, enrolled in a pregnancy study.

V and J are TRBV5-1 and TRBJ1-2; tentatively, D is TRBD1 (5 bases). Trimming took 7 bases from V and 7 from J, leaving 26 bases between them. This CDR3 region has 16 residues. Per germline, CDR1 SGHRS and CDR2 YFSETQ. CDR3 DNA sequence: TGCGCCAGCCGGAACTCGTTAGTGGGGCATTATTTTGGCTACACCTTC. Its translation is CASRNSLVGHYFGYTF.

The chain employs TRBV10-1 and TRBJ1-5; TRBD1 aligns across 10 bases. The CDR3 extends over 15 amino acids. With 3 bases clipped from V and 7 bases from J, the junction kept 6 bases outside the gene matches. Germline loops: CDR1 WNHNN, CDR2 SYGVQD (reference sequence). DNA of the CDR3: TGCGCCAGCAGTGACGGGACAGGGGATGGACAGCCCCAGCATTTT. Translation: CASSDGTGDGQPQHF.

This clone was recorded only once. The chain carries TRBV27 and TRBJ1-1, with unresolved D. Germline V lookup: CDR1 MNHEY, CDR2 SMNVEV (reference sequence). The V end lost 3 bases, the J end lost 1 base, and 6 bases lay between the germline ends. This CDR3 has 13 residues. The CDR3 nucleotides read TGTGCCAGCAGTTTGGAGTCGAACACTGAAGCTTTCTTT. Residues: CASSLESNTEAFF.

The rearrangement joins TRBV30 to TRBJ2-7; D possibly corresponds to TRBD2 (6 bases). The CDR3 totals 13 residues. Germline V lookup: CDR1 GTSNPN, CDR2 SVGIG (reference sequence). V gave up 1 base and J gave up 0 bases, with 7 bases separating them. The CDR3 bases are TGTGCCTGGAGTGGGGGGGACTCCTACGAGCAGTACTTC. It codes for CAWSGGDSYEQYF.

The chain combines TRBV5-5 with TRBJ2-7, with a weak D call TRBD1 (6 bases). V lost 0 bases to trimming and J lost 6 bases, with 13 bases between them. The CDR3 has 14 amino acids. CDR1 is SGHKS and CDR2 is YYEKEE in the germline V gene (reference sequence). CDR3 in amino acids: CASSLGGQGSEQYF. The CDR3 DNA reads TGTGCCAGCAGCTTGGGGGGCCAGGGGTCCGAGCAGTACTTC.

The CDR3 sequence is CASSLGESNTEAFF. The CDR3 DNA is TGTGCCAGCAGCTTGGGAGAGTCTAACACTGAAGCTTTCTTT. The chain employs TRBV5-4 and TRBJ1-1; D gene unclear. V lost 0 bases to trimming and J lost 2 bases, with 8 bases between them. Germline assignment: CDR1 SGHNT and CDR2 YYREEE (reference sequence). The CDR3 runs 14 residues.

Within the sample, this clone is medium-sized. The J gene is TRBJ2-3, the V gene TRBV6-4; the match to TRBD2 covers 9 bases. V shed 0 bases and J 0 bases; nucleotides not matched to a gene: 1. CDR1 is MRHNA, CDR2 SNTAGT, per germline. CDR3 length: 16 residues. The CDR3 sequence: CASSDSSGGSTDTQYF. CDR3 nucleotides: TGTGCCAGCAGTGACTCTAGCGGGGGTAGCACAGATACGCAGTATTTT.

The chain uses TRBV7-7 and TRBJ2-5; 8 positions match TRBD1. Looked up from germline, CDR1 is SSHAT and CDR2 is FNYEAQ (reference sequence). This CDR3 spans 15 amino acids. V was pared by 2 bases and J by 5 bases, with 7 bases of the junction left unmatched. As DNA, the CDR3 is TGTGCCAGCAGCTTAAGACCCGGACAGGGCGAGACCCAGTACTTC. Translated: CASSLRPGQGETQYF.

The chain combines TRBV30 with TRBJ1-5; 10 bases are a match to TRBD1. Germline-derived CDR1 and CDR2 are GTSNPN and SVGIG (reference sequence). The CDR3 is 14 residues long. V lost 1 base, J lost 12 bases, and 9 bases stayed unmatched. CDR3 DNA: TGTGCCTGGAGTGCGGGACAGGGGAGCGCGTTCCAGCATTTT. Encoded protein: CAWSAGQGSAFQHF.

This chain uses TRBV30 with TRBJ2-1, with TRBD2 identical over 9 bases. The V segment lost 1 base and the J segment 2 bases; nucleotides outside the gene matches: 9. CDR3 length equals 17 residues. CDR1 and CDR2 (germline): GTSNPN, SVGIG (reference sequence). DNA of the CDR3: TGTGCCTGGAGTGCCCTCGGGGCTAGCGGGGCCTACAATGAGCAGTTCTTC. As protein: CAWSALGASGAYNEQFF.

J is TRBJ1-1 and V is TRBV30; 7 positions agree with TRBD1. CDR1 and CDR2 (germline): GTSNPN, SVGIG (reference sequence). CDR3 length: 15 amino acids. V was pared by 8 bases and J by 1 base, with 13 bases of the junction left unmatched. Here the CDR3 DNA reads TGTGCCGTGGGGGGACAGAGTCTCGCGAACACTGAAGCTTTCTTT. Translating it yields CAVGGQSLANTEAFF.

V gene TRBV11-2 combines with J gene TRBJ2-3; the D is unclear. Germline V gene lookup returns CDR1 SGHAT and CDR2 FQNNGV. V was shortened by 5 bases and J by 2 bases, with 17 bases between the two germline ends. This CDR3 is built from 16 residues. CDR3 DNA sequence: TGTGCCAGCAGCACCTATACCTTCCCCCCCACAGATACGCAGTATTTT. It codes for CASSTYTFPPTDTQYF.

This chain links TRBV4-1 with TRBJ2-3; no clear D gene. From germline, CDR1 is MGHRA and CDR2 YSYEKL. The CDR3 has 16 residues. V gave up 3 bases and J gave up 3 bases, with 16 bases separating them. DNA for the CDR3: TGCGCCAGCAGCCATCAGAACTTGAGGTCTACAGATACGCAGTATTTT. Its translation: CASSHQNLRSTDTQYF.

The chain has TRBV18 and TRBJ2-1, with TRBD2 matching over 14 bases. V was pared by 6 bases and J by 0 bases, with 16 bases of the junction left unmatched. Germline values: CDR1 KGHSH, CDR2 LQKENI. This CDR3 spans 21 amino acids. In DNA form, the CDR3 reads TGTGCCAGCTCGCGACTAGCGGGGGGGCCGACTGAACTAAGCTCCTACAATGAGCAGTTCTTC. Amino acids: CASSRLAGGPTELSSYNEQFF.

The V and J genes are TRBV5-1 and TRBJ2-1; 8 nucleotides align to TRBD2. Germline V gene lookup returns CDR1 SGHRS and CDR2 YFSETQ. J gave up 5 bases and V 4 bases, and 17 bases lay outside the gene matches. This CDR3 is 18 amino acids long. Here the CDR3 DNA reads TGCGCCAGCAGCCTCTATAATATAATGACTAGCGCAGACAATGAGCAGTTCTTC. Translated: CASSLYNIMTSADNEQFF.

The chain has TRBV6-5 and TRBJ2-2, with 7 positions matching TRBD2. CDR3 length: 15 amino acids. V shed 4 bases, J shed 4 bases, and the junction held 6 bases outside the gene matches. Germline values: CDR1 MNHEY, CDR2 SVGAGI. The CDR3 DNA follows: TGTGCCAGCAGTTGGGAGGGAATACCCACCGGGGAGCTGTTTTTT. Translation: CASSWEGIPTGELFF.

The gene calls are TRBV9 and TRBJ1-1; no clear D gene. From germline, CDR1 is SGDLS and CDR2 YYNGEE. With 0 bases removed from V and 5 bases from J, the gap between germline ends came to 8 bases. CDR3 length equals 13 residues. The CDR3 is CASSVVGSTEAFF. DNA for the CDR3: TGTGCCAGCAGCGTAGTCGGTAGTACTGAAGCTTTCTTT. Based on the CDR3 plus reference TRBV9 and TRBJ1-1, the full variable domain is DSGVTQTPKHLITATGQRVTLRCSPRSGDLSVYWYQQSLDQGLQFLIQYYNGEERAKGNILERFSAQQFPDLHSELNLSSLELGDSALYFCASSVVGSTEAFFGQGTRLTVV.

V usage is TRBV7-9 and J usage is TRBJ1-4; D ambiguous. V lost 2 bases and J 6 bases, leaving 16 bases between the germline ends. This CDR3 contains 16 residues. Germline CDR1 reads SEHNR; CDR2 reads FQNEAQ (reference sequence). CDR3 DNA sequence: TGTGCCAGCAGCTTAATTGAGCAGGCGGGAGATGAAAAACTGTTTTTT. This sequence encodes CASSLIEQAGDEKLFF.

V usage is TRBV30 and J usage is TRBJ2-2; TRBD1 might be the D (6 bases). Between the trimmed V and J ends, which lost 3 bases and 6 bases, there was a span of 8 bases. This CDR3 has 12 amino acids. Germline V CDR1 and CDR2: GTSNPN, SVGIG (reference sequence). In nucleotides, the CDR3 is TGTGCCTGGAGAACAGGGCCCGGGGAGCTGTTTTTT. This gives the protein CAWRTGPGELFF.

The chain couples TRBV2 to TRBJ2-1; no clear D. Trimming removed 4 bases from V and 3 bases from J, with 7 bases in between. From germline, CDR1 is SNHLY and CDR2 FYNNEI. The CDR3 covers 13 residues. CDR3 in amino acids: CASSGPNYNEQFF. In DNA, the CDR3 is TGTGCCAGCAGTGGGCCCAACTACAATGAGCAGTTCTTC.

This chain joins TRBV2 and TRBJ2-7; D is uncertain. Per germline, CDR1 SNHLY and CDR2 FYNNEI. With 0 bases removed from V and 0 bases from J, the gap between germline ends came to 15 bases. The CDR3 covers 17 residues. The CDR3 is CASSEAPSGWSSYEQYF. The CDR3 DNA is TGTGCCAGCAGTGAAGCGCCCTCGGGTTGGAGCTCCTACGAGCAGTACTTC.

The chain recombines TRBV11-2 with TRBJ2-1; maybe TRBD2 (5 bases). V was shortened by 2 bases and J by 4 bases, with 9 bases between the two germline ends. Germline loops: CDR1 SGHAT, CDR2 FQNNGV. This CDR3 is built from 14 residues. The CDR3 sequence: CASSLFGGYNEQFF. The CDR3 nucleotides are TGTGCCAGCAGCTTATTTGGCGGGTACAATGAGCAGTTCTTC.